This T cell receptor (beta chain) came from a study of shared clonotypes between healthy human individuals. On the study more broadly: The study enrolled two women and three men aged 18 to 49.

Clones were sequenced by immunoSEQ multiplex PCR, and TCRdb holds only the in-frame ones, with some missing. The sample lists 1.5 million to 2.5 million clones, around 96% occurring once. Naive CD8 isolation took CD45RO-negative cells positively selected for CCR7 and excluded terminally differentiated effector memory CD45RA+ cells. Donors had no recently reported acute infections or vaccinations and were HIV-negative. As regards this clone: Its specificity is unknown.

Study-wide findings and caveats: Generally, naive subsets (rather than memory subsets) showed larger estimated richness. Clonotypes shared by all four sorted-subset donors had higher generation probabilities than non-shared clonotypes.

The TCR sequence derives from a man between 18 and 29 years old in good health. The specimen sequenced was naive CD8+ T cells sorted from blood.

CDR3 nucleotide sequence: TGCGCCAGCAGTGAGTCCCGTGGCCTCGGGCAAGATGGCTACACCTTC. Residues: CASSESRGLGQDGYTF. The chain links TRBV10-1 to TRBJ1-2; D is unclear. V was pared by 0 bases and J by 6 bases, with 17 bases between. The CDR3 extends over 16 amino acids. Germline CDR1 is WNHNN and CDR2 is SYGVQD (reference sequence).